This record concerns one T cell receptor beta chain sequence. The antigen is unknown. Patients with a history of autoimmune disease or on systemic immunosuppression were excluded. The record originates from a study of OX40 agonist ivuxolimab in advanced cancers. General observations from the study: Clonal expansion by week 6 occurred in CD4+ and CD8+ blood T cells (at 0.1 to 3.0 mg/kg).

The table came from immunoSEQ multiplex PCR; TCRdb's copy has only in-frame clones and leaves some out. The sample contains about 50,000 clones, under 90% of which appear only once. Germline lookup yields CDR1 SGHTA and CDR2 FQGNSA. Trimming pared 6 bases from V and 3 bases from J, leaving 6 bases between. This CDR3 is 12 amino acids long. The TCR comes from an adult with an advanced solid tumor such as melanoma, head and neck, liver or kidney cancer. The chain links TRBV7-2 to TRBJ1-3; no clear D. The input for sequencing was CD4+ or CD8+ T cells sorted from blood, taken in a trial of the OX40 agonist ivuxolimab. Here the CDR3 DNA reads TGTGCCAGCAGGCTGAATGGAAACACCATATATTTT. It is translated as CASRLNGNTIYF.